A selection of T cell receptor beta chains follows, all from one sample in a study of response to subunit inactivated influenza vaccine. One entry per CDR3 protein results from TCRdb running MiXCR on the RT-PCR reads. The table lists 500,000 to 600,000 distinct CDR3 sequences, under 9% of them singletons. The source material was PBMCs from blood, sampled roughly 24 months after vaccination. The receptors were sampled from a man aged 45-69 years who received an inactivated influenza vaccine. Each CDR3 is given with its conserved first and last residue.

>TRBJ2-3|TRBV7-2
CASSFRSGGFTDTQYF
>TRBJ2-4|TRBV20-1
CSAQGDIQYF
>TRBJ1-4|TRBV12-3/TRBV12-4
CASKRGPVGEKLFF
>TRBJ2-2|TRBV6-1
CASRRLGRRTGELFF
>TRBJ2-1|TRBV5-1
CASSLAGLALIPSYNEQFF
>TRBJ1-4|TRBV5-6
CASSLVGNEKLFF
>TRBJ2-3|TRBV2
CASGNLAGSTDTQYF
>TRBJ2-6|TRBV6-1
CASRVTGPGANVLTF
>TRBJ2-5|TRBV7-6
CASSLRLRETQYF
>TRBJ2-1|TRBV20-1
CSTTSVNEQFF
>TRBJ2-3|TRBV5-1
CASSLGGARSTDTQYF
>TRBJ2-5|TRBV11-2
CASSLRTGGEETQYF
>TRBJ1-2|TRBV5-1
CASSLGQGNYGYTF
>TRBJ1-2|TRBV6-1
CASSEQPKLNYGYTF